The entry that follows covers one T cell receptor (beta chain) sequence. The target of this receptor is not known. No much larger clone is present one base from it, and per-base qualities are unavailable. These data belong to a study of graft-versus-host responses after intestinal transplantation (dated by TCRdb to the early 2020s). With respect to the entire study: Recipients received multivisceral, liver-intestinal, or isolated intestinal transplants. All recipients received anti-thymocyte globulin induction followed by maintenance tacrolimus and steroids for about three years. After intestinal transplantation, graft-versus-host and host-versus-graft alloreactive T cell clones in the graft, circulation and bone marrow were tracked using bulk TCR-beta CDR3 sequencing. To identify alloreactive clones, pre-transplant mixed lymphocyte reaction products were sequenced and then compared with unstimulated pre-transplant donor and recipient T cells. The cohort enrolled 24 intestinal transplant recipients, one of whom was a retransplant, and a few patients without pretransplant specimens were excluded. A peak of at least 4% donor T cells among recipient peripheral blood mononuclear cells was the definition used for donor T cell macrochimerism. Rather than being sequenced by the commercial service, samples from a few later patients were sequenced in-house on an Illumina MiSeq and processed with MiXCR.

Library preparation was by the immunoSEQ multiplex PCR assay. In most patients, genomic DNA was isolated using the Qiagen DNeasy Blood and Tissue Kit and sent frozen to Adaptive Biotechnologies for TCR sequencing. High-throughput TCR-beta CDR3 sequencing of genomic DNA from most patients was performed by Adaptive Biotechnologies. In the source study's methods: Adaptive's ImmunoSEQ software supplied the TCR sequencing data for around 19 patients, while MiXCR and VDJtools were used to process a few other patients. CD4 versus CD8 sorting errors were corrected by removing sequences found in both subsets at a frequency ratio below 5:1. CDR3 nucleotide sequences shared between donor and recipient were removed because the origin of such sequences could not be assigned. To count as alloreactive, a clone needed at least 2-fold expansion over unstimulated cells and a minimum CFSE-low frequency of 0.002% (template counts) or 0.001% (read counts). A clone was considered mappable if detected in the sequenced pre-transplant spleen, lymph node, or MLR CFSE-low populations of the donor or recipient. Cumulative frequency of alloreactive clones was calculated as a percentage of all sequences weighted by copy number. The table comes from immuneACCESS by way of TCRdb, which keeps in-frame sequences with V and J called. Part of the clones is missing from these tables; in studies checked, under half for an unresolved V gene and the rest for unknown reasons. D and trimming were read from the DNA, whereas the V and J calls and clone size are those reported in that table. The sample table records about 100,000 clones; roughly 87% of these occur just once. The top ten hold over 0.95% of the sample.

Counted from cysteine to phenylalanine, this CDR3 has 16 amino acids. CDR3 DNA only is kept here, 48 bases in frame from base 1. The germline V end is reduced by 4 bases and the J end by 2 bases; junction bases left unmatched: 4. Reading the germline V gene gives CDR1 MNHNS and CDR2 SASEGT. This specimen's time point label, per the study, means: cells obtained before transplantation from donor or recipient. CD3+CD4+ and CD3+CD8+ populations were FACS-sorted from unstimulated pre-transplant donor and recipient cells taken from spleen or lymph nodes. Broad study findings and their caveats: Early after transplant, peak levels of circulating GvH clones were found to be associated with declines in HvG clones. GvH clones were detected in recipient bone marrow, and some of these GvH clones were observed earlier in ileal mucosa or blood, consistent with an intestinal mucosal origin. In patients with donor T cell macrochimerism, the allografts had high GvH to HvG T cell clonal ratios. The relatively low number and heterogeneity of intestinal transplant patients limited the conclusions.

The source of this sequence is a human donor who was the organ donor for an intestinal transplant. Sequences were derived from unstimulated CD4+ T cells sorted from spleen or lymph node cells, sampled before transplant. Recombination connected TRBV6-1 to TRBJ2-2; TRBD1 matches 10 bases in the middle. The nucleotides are TGTGCCAGCAGTGGTCGGGACAGGGGTAACACCGGGGAGCTGTTTTTT. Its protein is CASSGRDRGNTGELFF.